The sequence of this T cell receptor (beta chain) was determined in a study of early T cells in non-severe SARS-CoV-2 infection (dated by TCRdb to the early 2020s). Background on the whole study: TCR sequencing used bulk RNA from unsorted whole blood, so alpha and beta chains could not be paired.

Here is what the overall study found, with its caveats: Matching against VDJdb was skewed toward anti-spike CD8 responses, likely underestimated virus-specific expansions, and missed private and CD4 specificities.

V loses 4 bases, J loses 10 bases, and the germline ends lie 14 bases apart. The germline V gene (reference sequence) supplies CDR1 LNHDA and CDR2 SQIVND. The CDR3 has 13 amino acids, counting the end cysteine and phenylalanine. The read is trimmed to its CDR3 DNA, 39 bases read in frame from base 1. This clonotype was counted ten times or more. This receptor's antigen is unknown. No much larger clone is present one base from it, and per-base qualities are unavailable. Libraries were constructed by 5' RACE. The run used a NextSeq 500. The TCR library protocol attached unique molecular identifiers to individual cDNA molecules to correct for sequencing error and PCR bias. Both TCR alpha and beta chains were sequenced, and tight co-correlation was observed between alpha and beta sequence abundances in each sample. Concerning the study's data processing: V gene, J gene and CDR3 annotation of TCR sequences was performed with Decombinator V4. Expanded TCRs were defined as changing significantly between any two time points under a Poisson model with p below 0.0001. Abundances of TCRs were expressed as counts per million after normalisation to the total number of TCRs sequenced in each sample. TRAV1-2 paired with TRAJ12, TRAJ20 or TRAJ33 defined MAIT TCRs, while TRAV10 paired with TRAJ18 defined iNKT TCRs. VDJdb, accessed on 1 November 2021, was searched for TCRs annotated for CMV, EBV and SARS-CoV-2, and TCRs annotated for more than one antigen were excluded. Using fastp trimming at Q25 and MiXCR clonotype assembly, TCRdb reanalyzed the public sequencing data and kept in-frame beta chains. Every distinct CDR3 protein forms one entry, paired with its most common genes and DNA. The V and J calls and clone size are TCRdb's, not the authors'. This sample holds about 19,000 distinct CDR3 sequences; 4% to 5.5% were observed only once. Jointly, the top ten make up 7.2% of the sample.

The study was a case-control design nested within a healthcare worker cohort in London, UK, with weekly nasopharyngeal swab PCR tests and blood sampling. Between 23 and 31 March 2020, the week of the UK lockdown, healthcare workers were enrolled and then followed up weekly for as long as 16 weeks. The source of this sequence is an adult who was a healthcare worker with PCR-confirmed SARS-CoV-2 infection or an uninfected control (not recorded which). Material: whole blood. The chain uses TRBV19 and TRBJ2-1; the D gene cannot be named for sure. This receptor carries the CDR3 CASSTRPVGEQFF. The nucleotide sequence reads TGTGCCAGTAGTACTAGACCGGTGGGGGAGCAGTTCTTC.